This TCR beta chain was documented in a study of cytomegalovirus exposure and HLA in healthy donors. Study outcomes and limitations: Later, an analysis found that common viral pathogens appeared to be linked with several of the most significant clusters. Rarity characterized most TCR sequences, yet some public TCRs appeared in many donors.

This CDR3 is built from 15 residues. As concerns this clone: Its antigen remains unidentified.

The PCR contained 60 Vbeta and 13 Jbeta primers. This table comes from immunoSEQ multiplex PCR, and its TCRdb copy is limited to in-frame clones, with some not included. The sample lists some 100,000 clones, roughly 74% occurring once. The chain joins TRBV21-1 to TRBJ1-4. TRBV21-1 is labeled a pseudogene. The sequenced sample consisted of PBMCs. This sequence originates from a middle-aged woman in good health and CMV-seronegative. The CDR3 protein is CASSKDYGFGEKLFF. The CDR3 DNA reads TGTGCCAGCAGCAAAGATTACGGGTTTGGTGAAAAACTGTTTTTT.